Presented here are 13 T cell receptor beta chains from one specimen sequenced in a study of T cells in narcolepsy. Using immunoSEQ multiplex PCR, the repertoire was profiled, and TCRdb retains in-frame clones only, with some absent. The table has about 32,000 clones, 87% seen once. The sample was CD45RA- memory CD4+ T cells from PBMCs. Receptor source: a human donor with narcolepsy.

V and J are TRBV7-2 and TRBJ2-2; 7 bases agree with TRBD1. This CDR3 has 15 residues. Germline V gene sequence: CDR1 SGHTA, CDR2 FQGNSA. The junction had 8 bases not matched to a gene; V was cut back by 4 bases and J by 6 bases. In nucleotides, the CDR3 is TGTGCCAGCAGCTGGGACAGAGGTGGGGCCGGGGAGCTGTTTTTT. Amino acid sequence: CASSWDRGGAGELFF.

The J gene is TRBJ2-2, the V gene TRBV5-4; the match to TRBD2 covers 12 bases. Germline values: CDR1 SGHNT, CDR2 YYREEE (reference sequence). The trim removed 7 bases at V and 6 bases at J, leaving 13 bases unmatched. The CDR3 is made up of 17 amino acids. The CDR3 here is CASRRTWGLAGSGELFF. The DNA of the CDR3 is TGTGCCAGCCGACGTACATGGGGACTAGCGGGCTCCGGGGAGCTGTTTTTT.

The J gene is TRBJ2-7, the V gene TRBV29-1; D unclear. Germline CDR1 and CDR2: SQVTM and ANQGSEA. The CDR3 spans 13 residues. V was trimmed by 3 bases and J by 4 bases, leaving 13 bases between them. The CDR3 is CSVEWQAGYEQYF. The CDR3 DNA reads TGCAGCGTTGAGTGGCAGGCTGGGTACGAGCAGTACTTC.

Notes on this clone: The missing conserved phenylalanine or tryptophan at the end of this CDR3 makes a read error likely. This chain uses TRBV11-3 with TRBJ1-6; perhaps TRBD1 as D (6 bases). Germline V gene data show CDR1 as SGHNT and CDR2 as YENEEA. Trimming took 5 bases from V and 7 from J, leaving 9 bases between them. This CDR3 region has 13 residues. CDR3: CASSAGANSPLHL. CDR3 sequence (DNA): TGTGCCAGCAGCGCAGGGGCCAATTCACCCCTCCACCTT.

The CDR3 loop reads CASSLNPAGGSETQYF. The CDR3 nucleotides read TGTGCCAGCAGCTTAAACCCAGCGGGGGGGTCGGAGACCCAGTACTTC. V usage is TRBV7-8 and J usage is TRBJ2-5; TRBD2 matches at 10 bases. This CDR3 has 16 amino acids. V lost 2 bases, J lost 5 bases, and 8 bases stayed unmatched. Germline CDR1 reads SGHVS; CDR2 reads FQNEAQ. The full variable domain, its missing parts supplied by reference TRBV7-8 and TRBJ2-5, is GAGVSQSPRYKVAKRGQDVALRCDPISGHVSLFWYQQALGQGPEFLTYFQNEAQLDKSGLPSDRFFAERPEGSVSTLKIQRTQQEDSAVYLCASSLNPAGGSETQYFGPGTRLLVL.

J is TRBJ1-2 and V is TRBV25-1, with D tentatively TRBD1 (6 bases). This CDR3 comprises 16 residues. Trimming took 1 base from V and 7 from J, leaving 19 bases between them. CDR1 is MGHDK and CDR2 is SYGVNS in the germline V gene. CDR3 coding DNA: TGTGCCAGCAGTGAATCGGGAACCTTAAACAGGGTTGGCTACACCTTC. It translates to CASSESGTLNRVGYTF.

The chain uses TRBV28 and TRBJ2-1; D gene ambiguous. Trimming left V 4 bases short and J 9 bases short, with 7 bases between. From germline, CDR1 is MDHEN and CDR2 SYDVKM. The CDR3 is 11 amino acids. The CDR3 region has the DNA TGTGCCAGCAGTTCCGTTATTGAGCAGTTCTTC. The encoded protein is CASSSVIEQFF. Full variable domain (missing parts from reference TRBV28 and TRBJ2-1): DVKVTQSSRYLVKRTGEKVFLECVQDMDHENMFWYRQDPGLGLRLIYFSYDVKMKEKGDIPEGYSVSREKKERFSLILESASTNQTSMYLCASSSVIEQFFGPGTRLTVL.

The chain combines TRBV2 with TRBJ1-6, with D possibly matching TRBD1 (5 bases). The CDR3 consists of 13 residues. Germline CDR1 SNHLY, CDR2 FYNNEI. V lost 2 bases, J lost 8 bases, and 7 bases lay in between. CDR3 in amino acids: CASSERDDSPLHF. The CDR3 DNA sequence: TGTGCCAGCAGTGAACGGGACGATTCACCCCTCCACTTT.

The CDR3 loop reads CASSLTGGISYEQYF. In nucleotides, the CDR3 is TGCGCCAGCAGCTTGACCGGGGGGATCTCCTACGAGCAGTACTTC. The chain combines TRBV5-1 with TRBJ2-7; 7 nucleotides line up with TRBD2. Per germline, CDR1 SGHRS and CDR2 YFSETQ. V was pared by 1 base and J by 0 bases, with 4 bases of the junction left unmatched. This CDR3 contains 15 residues. Using reference TRBV5-1 and TRBJ2-7 for the parts outside the CDR3, the full variable domain is KAGVTQTPRYLIKTRGQQVTLSCSPISGHRSVSWYQQTPGQGLQFLFEYFSETQRNKGNFPGRFSGRQFSNSRSEMNVSTLELGDSALYLCASSLTGGISYEQYFGPGTRLTVT.

Of note for this clone: The sample holds other DNA sequences that translate to the same CDR3. V is TRBV28 and J is TRBJ2-7; D may be TRBD2 (6 bases). Trimming left V 8 bases short and J 6 bases short, with 20 bases between. The germline V gene encodes CDR1 MDHEN and CDR2 SYDVKM. This CDR3 spans 14 amino acids. DNA for the CDR3: TGTGCCAGCCGGCGAGGAGGGACCCTCTCCGAGCAGTACTTC. Translated, it gives CASRRGGTLSEQYF.

This clone has more than one count but fewer than ten. This chain connects TRBV7-2 to TRBJ2-7, with D tentatively TRBD1 (5 bases). With 1 base removed from V and 2 bases from J, the gap between germline ends came to 9 bases. Germline loops: CDR1 SGHTA, CDR2 FQGNSA. CDR3 length equals 14 residues. As DNA, the CDR3 is TGTGCCAGCAGCTTAGAGGTCAGGGCCTACGAGCAGTACTTC. Protein product: CASSLEVRAYEQYF. The full variable domain, completed using reference TRBV7-2 and TRBJ2-7, is GAGVSQSPSNKVTEKGKDVELRCDPISGHTALYWYRQSLGQGLEFLIYFQGNSAPDKSGLPSDRFSAERTGGSVSTLTIQRTQQEDSAVYLCASSLEVRAYEQYFGPGTRLTVT.

Remarks on this clone: At one boundary the junction diverges from the germline segment, which might be a read error. The gene calls are TRBV19 and TRBJ1-2; TRBD1 matches 8 bases. The CDR3 consists of 11 residues. Germline V gene lookup returns CDR1 LNHDA and CDR2 SQIVND (reference sequence). CDR3 region: CASSRDRGYSF. In DNA form, the CDR3 reads TGTGCCAGTAGCCGCGACAGGGGCTACTCCTTC.

The count of this clone is one. The rearrangement uses TRBV9 and TRBJ2-5, with D possibly called TRBD1 or TRBD2 (7 bases each). This CDR3 is 15 amino acids long. Trimming shortened V by 0 bases and J by 4 bases, and 13 bases separated the two germline ends. CDR1 is SGDLS and CDR2 is YYNGEE in the germline V gene. The CDR3: CASSVGAGGAETQYF. CDR3 coding DNA: TGTGCCAGCAGCGTAGGAGCAGGGGGGGCAGAGACCCAGTACTTC. The complete variable domain, with remaining parts taken from reference TRBV9 and TRBJ2-5, reads DSGVTQTPKHLITATGQRVTLRCSPRSGDLSVYWYQQSLDQGLQFLIQYYNGEERAKGNILERFSAQQFPDLHSELNLSSLELGDSALYFCASSVGAGGAETQYFGPGTRLLVL.